This TCR beta chain was identified during a study of T cell responses to AZD1222 COVID-19 vaccine. Study observations and caveats: At baseline, just six or seven AZD1222 recipients tested seropositive. Mapped onto spike, vaccine-associated CD4 TCRs spanned it and were dominant at 160-218 and 743-854.

Germline V gene lookup returns CDR1 MNHEY and CDR2 SVGAGI. The CDR3 has 12 residues. V shed 8 bases and J 4 bases; nucleotides not matched to a gene: 0. Whether given at about 4 or about 12 weeks, second doses were pooled. Using immunoSEQ multiplex PCR, the repertoire was profiled, and TCRdb retains in-frame clones only, with some absent. The sample holds some 140,000 clones, approximately 86% seen once. With respect to this clone: What it recognizes is unknown.

The J gene is TRBJ1-5, the V gene TRBV6-5; TRBD1 matches 9 bases. This TCR derives from an adult who received the AZD1222 COVID-19 vaccine. This specimen consisted of peripheral blood, obtained 28 days after the second AZD1222 dose. CDR3 loop: CASGQGNQPQHF. In DNA, the CDR3 is TGTGCCAGCGGACAGGGGAATCAGCCCCAGCATTTT.